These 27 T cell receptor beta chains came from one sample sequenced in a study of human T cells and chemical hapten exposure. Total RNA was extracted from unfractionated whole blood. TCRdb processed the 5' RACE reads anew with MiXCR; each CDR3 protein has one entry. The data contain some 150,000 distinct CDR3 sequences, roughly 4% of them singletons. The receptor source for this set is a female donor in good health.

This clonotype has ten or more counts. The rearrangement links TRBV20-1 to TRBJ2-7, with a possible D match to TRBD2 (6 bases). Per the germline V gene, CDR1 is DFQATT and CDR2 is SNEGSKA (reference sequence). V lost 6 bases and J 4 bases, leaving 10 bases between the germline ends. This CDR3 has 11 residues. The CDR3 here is CSAGRGYEQYF. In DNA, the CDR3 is TGCAGTGCCGGGCGGGGTTACGAGCAGTACTTC.

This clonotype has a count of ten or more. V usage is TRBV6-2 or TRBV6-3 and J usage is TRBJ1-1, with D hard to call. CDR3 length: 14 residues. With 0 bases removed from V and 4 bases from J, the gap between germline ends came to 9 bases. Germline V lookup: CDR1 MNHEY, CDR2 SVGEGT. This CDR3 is CASSYSAGGTEAFF. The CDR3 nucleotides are TGTGCCAGCAGTTACTCGGCCGGAGGCACTGAAGCTTTCTTT.

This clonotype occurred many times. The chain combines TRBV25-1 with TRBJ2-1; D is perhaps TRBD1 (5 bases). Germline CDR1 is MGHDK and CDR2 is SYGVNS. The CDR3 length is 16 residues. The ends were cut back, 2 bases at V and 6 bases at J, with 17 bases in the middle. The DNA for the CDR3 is TGTGCCAGCAGTGAAACAGGACACAGGTTCCGCAATGAGCAGTTCTTC. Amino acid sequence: CASSETGHRFRNEQFF.

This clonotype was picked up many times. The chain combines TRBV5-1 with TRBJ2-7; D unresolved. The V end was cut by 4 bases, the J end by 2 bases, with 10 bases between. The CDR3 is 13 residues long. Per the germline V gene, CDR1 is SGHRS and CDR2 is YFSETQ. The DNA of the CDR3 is TGCGCCAGCAGCAAAGCGACACCCTACGAGCAGTACTTC. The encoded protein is CASSKATPYEQYF.

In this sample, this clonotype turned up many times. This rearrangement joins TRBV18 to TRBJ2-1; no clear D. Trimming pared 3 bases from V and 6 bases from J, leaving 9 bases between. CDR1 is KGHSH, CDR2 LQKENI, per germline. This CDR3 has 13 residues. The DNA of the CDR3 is TGTGCCAGCTCACCTAGGCCTACCAATGAGCAGTTCTTC. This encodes CASSPRPTNEQFF. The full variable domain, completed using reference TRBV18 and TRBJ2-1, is NAGVMQNPRHLVRRRGQEARLRCSPMKGHSHVYWYRQLPEEGLKFMVYLQKENIIDESGMPKERFSAEFPKEGPSILRIQQVVRGDSAAYFCASSPRPTNEQFFGPGTRLTVL.

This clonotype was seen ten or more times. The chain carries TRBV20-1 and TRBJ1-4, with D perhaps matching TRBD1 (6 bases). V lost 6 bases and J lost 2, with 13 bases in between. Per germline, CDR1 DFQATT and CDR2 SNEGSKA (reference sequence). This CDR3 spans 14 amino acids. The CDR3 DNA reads TGCAGTGCGCTGGGGGACAATACTAATGAAAAACTGTTTTTT. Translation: CSALGDNTNEKLFF.

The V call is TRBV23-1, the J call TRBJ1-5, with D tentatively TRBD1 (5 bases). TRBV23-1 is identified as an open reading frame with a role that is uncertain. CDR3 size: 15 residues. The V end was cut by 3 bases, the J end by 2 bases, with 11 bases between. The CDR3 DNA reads TGCGCCAGCAGTCAGCCGGGACGCTGCAATCAGCCCCAGCATTTT. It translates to CASSQPGRCNQPQHF.

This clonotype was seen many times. The CDR3 sequence is CASSGLRTQPQHF. For the CDR3, the DNA is TGTGCCAGCAGTGGGCTTCGCACGCAGCCCCAGCATTTT. This rearrangement joins TRBV2 to TRBJ1-5, with D hard to call. The CDR3 totals 13 residues. CDR1 and CDR2 (germline): SNHLY, FYNNEI. Trimming shortened V by 4 bases and J by 7 bases, and 11 bases separated the two germline ends.

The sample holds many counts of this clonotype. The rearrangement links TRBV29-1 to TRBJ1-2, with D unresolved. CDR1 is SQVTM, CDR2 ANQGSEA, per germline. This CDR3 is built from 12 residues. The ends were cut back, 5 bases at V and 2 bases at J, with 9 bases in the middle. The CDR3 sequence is CSVSRSNYGYTF. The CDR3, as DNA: TGCAGCGTTTCAAGGTCCAACTATGGCTACACCTTC.

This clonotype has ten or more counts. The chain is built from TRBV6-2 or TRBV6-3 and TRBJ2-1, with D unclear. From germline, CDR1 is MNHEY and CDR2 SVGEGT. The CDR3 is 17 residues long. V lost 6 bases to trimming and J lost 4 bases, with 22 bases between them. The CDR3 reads CASRTNQVVLAYNEQFF. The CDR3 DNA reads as TGTGCCAGCAGAACTAACCAGGTGGTTCTCGCATACAATGAGCAGTTCTTC.

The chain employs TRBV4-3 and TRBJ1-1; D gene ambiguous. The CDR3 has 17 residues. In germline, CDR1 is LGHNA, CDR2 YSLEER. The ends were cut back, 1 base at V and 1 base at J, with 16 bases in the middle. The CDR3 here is CASSQAPLGLGNTEAFF. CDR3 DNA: TGCGCCAGCAGCCAAGCTCCACTCGGGTTGGGGAACACTGAAGCTTTCTTT.

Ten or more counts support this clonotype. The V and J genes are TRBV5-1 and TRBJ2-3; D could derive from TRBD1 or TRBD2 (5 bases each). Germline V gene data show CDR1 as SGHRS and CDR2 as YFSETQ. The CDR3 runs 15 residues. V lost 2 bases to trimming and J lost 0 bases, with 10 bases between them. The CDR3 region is CASSFGTVSTDTQYF. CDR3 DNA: TGCGCCAGCAGCTTTGGGACCGTGAGCACAGATACGCAGTATTTT.

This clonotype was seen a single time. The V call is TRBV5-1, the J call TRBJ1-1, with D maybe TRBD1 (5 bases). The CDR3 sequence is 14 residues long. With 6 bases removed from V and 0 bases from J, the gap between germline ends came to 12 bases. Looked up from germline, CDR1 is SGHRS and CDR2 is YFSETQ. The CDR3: CASTAGPMNTEAFF. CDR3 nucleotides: TGCGCCAGCACTGCGGGGCCCATGAACACTGAAGCTTTCTTT. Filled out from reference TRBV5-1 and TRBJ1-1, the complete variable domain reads KAGVTQTPRYLIKTRGQQVTLSCSPISGHRSVSWYQQTPGQGLQFLFEYFSETQRNKGNFPGRFSGRQFSNSRSEMNVSTLELGDSALYLCASTAGPMNTEAFFGQGTRLTVV.

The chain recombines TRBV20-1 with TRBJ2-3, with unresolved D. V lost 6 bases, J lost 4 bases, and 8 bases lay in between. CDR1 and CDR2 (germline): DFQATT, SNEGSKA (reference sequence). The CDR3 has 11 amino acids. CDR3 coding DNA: TGCAGTGCCTCGGAGCCAGATACGCAGTATTTT. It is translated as CSASEPDTQYF.

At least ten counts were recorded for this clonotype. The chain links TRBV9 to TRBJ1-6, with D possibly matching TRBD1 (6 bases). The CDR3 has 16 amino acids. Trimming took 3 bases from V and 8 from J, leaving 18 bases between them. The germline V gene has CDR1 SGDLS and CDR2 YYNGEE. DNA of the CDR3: TGTGCCAGCAGCGCCGGGGGGGGACATGGAGATTCACCCCTCCACTTT. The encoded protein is CASSAGGGHGDSPLHF.

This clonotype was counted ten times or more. The CDR3 loop is CASSQGPGAGEETQYF. The CDR3 region has the DNA TGTGCCAGCAGCCAAGGGCCGGGAGCGGGGGAAGAGACCCAGTACTTC. V usage is TRBV3-1 and J usage is TRBJ2-5, with 8 positions matching TRBD2. The J segment lost 3 bases and the V segment lost 1 base, leaving 7 bases of the junction unmatched. The CDR3 is 16 amino acids. Germline assignment: CDR1 LGHDT and CDR2 YNNKEL (reference sequence).

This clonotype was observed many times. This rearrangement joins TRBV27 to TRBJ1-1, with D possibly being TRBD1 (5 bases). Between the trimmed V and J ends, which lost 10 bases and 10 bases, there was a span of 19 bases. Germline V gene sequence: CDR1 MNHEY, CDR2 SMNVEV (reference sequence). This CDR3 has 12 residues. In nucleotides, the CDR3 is TGTGCCACCGGGACCCAGACATGGGTAGCTTTCTTT. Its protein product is CATGTQTWVAFF.

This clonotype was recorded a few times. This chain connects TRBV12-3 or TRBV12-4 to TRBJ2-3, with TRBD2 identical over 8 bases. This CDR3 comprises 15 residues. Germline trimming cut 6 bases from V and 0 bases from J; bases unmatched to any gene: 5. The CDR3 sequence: CASRPRGASTDTQYF. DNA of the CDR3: TGTGCCAGCAGACCGCGGGGGGCCAGCACAGATACGCAGTATTTT.

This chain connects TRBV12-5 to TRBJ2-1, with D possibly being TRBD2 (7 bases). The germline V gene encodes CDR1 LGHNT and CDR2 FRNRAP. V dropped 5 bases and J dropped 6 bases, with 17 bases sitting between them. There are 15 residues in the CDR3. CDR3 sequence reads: CASGRGGGGSNEQFF. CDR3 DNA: TGTGCTAGTGGTAGAGGGGGGGGGGGCTCCAATGAGCAGTTCTTC.

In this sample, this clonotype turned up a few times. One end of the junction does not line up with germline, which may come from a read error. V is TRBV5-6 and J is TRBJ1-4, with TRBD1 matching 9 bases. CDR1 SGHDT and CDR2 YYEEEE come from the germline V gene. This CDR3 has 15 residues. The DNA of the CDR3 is TGTGTCAGCAGCTCAATGGGACAGGGTGGAGAAAAACTGTTTTTT. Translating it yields CVSSSMGQGGEKLFF. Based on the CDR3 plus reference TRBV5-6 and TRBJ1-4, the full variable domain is DAGVTQSPTHLIKTRGQQVTLRCSPKSGHDTVSWYQQALGQGPQFIFQYYEEEERQRGNFPDRFSGHQFPNYSSELNVNALLLGDSALYLCVSSSMGQGGEKLFFGSGTQLSVL.

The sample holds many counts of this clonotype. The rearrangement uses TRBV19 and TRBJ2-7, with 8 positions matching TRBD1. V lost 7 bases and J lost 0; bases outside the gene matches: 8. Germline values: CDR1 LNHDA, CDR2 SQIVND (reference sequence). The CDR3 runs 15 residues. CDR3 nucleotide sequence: TGTGCCAGTAAGGTTCGGACAGGGCCCTCCTACGAGCAGTACTTC. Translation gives CASKVRTGPSYEQYF. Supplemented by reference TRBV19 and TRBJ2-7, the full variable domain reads DGGITQSPKYLFRKEGQNVTLSCEQNLNHDAMYWYRQDPGQGLRLIYYSQIVNDFQKGDIAEGYSVSREKKESFPLTVTSAQKNPTAFYLCASKVRTGPSYEQYFGPGTRLTVT.

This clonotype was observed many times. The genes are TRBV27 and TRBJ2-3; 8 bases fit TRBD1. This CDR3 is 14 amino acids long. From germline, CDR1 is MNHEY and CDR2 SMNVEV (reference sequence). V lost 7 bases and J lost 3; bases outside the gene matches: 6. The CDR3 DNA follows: TGTGCCAGCACTATCAGGGGGCGAACAGATACGCAGTATTTT. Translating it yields CASTIRGRTDTQYF.

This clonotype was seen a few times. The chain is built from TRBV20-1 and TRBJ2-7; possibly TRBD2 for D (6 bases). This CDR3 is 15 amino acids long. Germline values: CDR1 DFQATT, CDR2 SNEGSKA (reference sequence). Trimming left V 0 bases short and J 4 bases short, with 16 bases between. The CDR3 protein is CSARDGGRGRYEQYF. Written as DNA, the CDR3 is TGCAGTGCTAGAGATGGCGGGCGGGGTAGGTACGAGCAGTACTTC.

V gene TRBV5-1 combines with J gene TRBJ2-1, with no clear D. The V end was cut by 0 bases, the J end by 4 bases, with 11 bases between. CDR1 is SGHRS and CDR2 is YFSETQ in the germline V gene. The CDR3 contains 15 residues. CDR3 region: CASSLVQNPYNEQFF. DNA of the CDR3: TGCGCCAGCAGCTTGGTACAGAACCCTTACAATGAGCAGTTCTTC.

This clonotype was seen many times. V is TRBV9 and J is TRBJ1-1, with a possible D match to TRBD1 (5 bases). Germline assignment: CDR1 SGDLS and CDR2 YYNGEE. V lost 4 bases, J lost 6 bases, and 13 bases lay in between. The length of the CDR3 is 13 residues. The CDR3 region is CASSLGGGSEAFF. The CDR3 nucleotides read TGTGCCAGCAGCCTGGGGGGGGGGTCTGAAGCTTTCTTT.

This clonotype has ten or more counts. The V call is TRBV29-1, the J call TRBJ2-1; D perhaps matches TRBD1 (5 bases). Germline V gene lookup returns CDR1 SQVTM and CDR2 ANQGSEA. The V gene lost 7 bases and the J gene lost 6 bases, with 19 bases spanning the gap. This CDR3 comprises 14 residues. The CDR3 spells CSGTFLYDSNEQFF. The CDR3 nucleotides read TGCAGCGGAACCTTCCTTTATGACAGCAATGAGCAGTTCTTC.

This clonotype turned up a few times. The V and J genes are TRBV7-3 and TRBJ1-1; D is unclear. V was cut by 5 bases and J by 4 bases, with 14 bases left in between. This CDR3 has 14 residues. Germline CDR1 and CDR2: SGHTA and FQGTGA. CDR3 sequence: CASSPDLEGTEAFF. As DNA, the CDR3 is TGTGCCAGCAGCCCGGACCTGGAGGGCACTGAAGCTTTCTTT.